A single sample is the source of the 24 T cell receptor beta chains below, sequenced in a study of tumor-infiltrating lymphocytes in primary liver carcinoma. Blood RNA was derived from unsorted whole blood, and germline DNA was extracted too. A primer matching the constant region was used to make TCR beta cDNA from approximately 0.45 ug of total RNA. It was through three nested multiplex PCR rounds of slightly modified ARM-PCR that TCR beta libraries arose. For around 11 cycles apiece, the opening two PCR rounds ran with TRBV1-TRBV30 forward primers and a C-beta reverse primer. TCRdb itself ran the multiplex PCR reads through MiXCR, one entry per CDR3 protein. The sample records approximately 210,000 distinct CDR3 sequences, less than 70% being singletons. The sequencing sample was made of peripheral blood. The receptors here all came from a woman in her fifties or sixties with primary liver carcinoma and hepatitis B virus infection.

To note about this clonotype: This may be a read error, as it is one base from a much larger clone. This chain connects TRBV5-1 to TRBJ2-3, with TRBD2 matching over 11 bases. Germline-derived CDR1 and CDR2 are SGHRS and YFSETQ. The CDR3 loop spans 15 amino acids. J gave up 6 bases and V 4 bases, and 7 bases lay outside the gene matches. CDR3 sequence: CASSPTSGITDTQYF. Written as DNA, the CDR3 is TGCGCCAGCAGCCCGACTAGCGGGATCACCGATACGCAGTATTTT.

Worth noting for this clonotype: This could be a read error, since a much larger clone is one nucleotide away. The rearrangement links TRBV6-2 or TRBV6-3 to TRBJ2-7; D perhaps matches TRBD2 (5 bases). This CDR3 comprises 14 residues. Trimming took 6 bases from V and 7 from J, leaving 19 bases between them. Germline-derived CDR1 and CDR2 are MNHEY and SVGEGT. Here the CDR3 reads CASRYGHGSWEQYF. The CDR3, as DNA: TGTGCCAGCAGGTATGGGCATGGGAGTTGGGAGCAGTACTTC.

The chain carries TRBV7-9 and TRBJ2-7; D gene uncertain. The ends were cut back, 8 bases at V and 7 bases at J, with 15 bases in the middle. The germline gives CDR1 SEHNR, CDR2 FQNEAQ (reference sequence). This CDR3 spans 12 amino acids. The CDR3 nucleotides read TGTGCCAGCGAAGAGGAGCCCGGAGAGCAGTACTTC. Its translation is CASEEEPGEQYF.

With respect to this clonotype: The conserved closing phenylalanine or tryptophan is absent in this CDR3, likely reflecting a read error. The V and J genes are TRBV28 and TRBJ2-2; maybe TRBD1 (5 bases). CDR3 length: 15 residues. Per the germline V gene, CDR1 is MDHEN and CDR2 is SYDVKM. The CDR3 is CASSLAGSSTRELFY. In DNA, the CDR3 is TGTGCCAGCAGTTTAGCAGGGTCGAGCACCAGGGAGCTGTTTTAT.

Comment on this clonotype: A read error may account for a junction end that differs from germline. CDR3 protein: CASSFHSGGTDTQYF. In DNA, the CDR3 is TGTGCCAGCAGTTTTCATAGCGGGGGTACAGATACGCAATATTTT. The genes are TRBV28 and TRBJ2-3; 9 bases align to TRBD2. The CDR3 runs 15 residues. CDR1 is MDHEN, CDR2 SYDVKM, per germline.

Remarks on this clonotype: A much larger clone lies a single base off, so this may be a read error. CDR3 region: CASSYSRSAGDRNEQFF. CDR3 DNA sequence: TGTGCCAGCAGTTACTCAAGGTCGGCGGGAGATCGCAATGAGCAGTTCTTC. J is TRBJ2-1 and V is TRBV6-5, with 7 bases that match TRBD2. V lost 0 bases to trimming and J lost 6 bases; unmatched junction nucleotides: 11. Per germline, CDR1 MNHEY and CDR2 SVGAGI. The CDR3 contains 17 residues.

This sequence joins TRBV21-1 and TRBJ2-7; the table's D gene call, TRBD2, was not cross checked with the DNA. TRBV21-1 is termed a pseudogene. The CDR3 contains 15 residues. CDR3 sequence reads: CASSKSGTSAYEQYF. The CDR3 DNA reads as TGTGCCAGCAGCAAATCCGGGACTAGCGCCTACGAGCAGTACTTC.

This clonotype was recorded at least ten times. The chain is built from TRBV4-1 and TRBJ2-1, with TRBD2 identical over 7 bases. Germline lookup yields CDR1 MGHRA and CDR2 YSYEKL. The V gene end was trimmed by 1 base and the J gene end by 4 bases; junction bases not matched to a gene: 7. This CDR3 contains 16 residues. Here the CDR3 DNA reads TGCGCCAGCAGCCAAGGGACTAGAGCTTTGTACAATGAGCAGTTCTTC. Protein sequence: CASSQGTRALYNEQFF.

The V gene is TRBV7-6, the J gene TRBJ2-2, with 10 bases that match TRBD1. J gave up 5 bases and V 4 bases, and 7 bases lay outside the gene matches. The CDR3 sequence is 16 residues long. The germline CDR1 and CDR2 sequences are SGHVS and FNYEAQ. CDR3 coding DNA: TGTGCCAGCAGCTCCGGACAGGGGGTGGGGACCGGGGAGCTGTTTTTT. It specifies CASSSGQGVGTGELFF.

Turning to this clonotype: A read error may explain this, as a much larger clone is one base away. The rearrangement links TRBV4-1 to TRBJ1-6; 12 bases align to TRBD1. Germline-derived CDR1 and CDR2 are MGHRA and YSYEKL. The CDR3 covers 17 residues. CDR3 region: CSSSQVLGQGAYSPLHF. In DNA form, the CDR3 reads TGCTCCAGCAGCCAAGTATTGGGACAGGGGGCATATTCACCCCTCCACTTT.

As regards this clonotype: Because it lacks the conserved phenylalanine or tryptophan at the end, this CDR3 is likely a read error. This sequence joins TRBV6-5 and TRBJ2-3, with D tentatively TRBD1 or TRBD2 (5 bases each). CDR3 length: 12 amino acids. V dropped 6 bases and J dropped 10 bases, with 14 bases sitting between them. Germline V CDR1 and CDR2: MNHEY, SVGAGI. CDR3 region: CASSPPGGSQYI. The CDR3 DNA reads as TGTGCCAGCAGCCCGCCTGGGGGTTCGCAGTATATT.

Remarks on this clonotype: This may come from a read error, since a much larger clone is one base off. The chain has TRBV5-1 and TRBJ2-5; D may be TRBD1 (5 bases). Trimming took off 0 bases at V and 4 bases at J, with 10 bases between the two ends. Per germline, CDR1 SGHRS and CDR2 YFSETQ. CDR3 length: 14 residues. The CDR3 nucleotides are TGCGCCAGCAGCTTGGAGGGGCCCCTAGAGACCCAGTACTTC. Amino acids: CASSLEGPLETQYF.

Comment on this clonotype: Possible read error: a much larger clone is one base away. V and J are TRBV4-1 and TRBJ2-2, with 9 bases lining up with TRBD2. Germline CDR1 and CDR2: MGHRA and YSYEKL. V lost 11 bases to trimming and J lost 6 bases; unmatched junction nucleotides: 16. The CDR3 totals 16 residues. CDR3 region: CAGHNGGLATSGELFF. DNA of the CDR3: TGCGCCGGCCATAACGGGGGACTAGCTACGTCCGGGGAGCTGTTTTTT.

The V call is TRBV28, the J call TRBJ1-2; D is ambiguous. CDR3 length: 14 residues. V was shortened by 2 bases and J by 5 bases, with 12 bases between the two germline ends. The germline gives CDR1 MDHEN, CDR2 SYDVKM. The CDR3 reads CASSLPRSPYGYTF. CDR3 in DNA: TGTGCCAGCAGTTTACCCCGATCTCCTTATGGCTACACCTTC.

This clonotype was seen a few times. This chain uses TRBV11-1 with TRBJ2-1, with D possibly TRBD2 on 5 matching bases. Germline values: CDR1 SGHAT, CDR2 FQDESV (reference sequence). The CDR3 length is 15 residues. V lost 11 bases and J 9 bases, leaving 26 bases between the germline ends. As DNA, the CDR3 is TGTGCCGGTAGCTTAGGAACTAACGGGAAGCTTGAGCAGTTCTTC. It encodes CAGSLGTNGKLEQFF.

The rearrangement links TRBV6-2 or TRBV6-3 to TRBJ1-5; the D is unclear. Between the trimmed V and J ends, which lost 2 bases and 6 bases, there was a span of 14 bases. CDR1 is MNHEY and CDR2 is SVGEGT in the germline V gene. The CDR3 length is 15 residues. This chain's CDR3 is CASSYKLSVGQPQHF. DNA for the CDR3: TGTGCCAGCAGTTACAAGTTAAGCGTGGGTCAGCCCCAGCATTTT.

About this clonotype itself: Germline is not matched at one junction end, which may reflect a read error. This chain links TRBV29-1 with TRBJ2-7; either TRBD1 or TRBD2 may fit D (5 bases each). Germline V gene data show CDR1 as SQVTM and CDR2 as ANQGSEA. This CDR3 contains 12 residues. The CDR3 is CSVGGARYEQYF. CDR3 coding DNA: TGCAGCGTTGGAGGGGCCCGCTACGAGCAATACTTC.

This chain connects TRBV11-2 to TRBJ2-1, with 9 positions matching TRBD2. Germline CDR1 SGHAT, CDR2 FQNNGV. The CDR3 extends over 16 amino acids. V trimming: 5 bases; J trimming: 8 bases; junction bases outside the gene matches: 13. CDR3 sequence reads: CASSPTTGTSLDEQFF. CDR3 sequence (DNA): TGTGCCAGCAGCCCAACCACCGGGACTAGCCTGGATGAGCAGTTCTTC.

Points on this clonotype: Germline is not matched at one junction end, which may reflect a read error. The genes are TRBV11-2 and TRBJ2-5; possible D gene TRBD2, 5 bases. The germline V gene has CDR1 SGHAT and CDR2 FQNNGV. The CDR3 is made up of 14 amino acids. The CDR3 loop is CVSRELSGWVSQYF. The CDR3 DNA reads TGTGTCAGCAGAGAACTTTCGGGATGGGTGAGCCAGTACTTC.

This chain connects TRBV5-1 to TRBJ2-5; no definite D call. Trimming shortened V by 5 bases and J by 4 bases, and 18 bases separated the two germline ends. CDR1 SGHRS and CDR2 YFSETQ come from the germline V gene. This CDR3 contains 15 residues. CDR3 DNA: TGCGCCAGCAGTCCCGGACCGAAAGGGCGAGAGACCCAGTACTTC. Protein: CASSPGPKGRETQYF.

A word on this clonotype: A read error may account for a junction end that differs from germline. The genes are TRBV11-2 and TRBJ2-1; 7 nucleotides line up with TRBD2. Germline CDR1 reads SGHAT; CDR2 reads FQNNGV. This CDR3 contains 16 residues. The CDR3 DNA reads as TGTGCCAGCAGCTACGGAACTGGCGGGGGATACAATGAACAGATCTTC. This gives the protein CASSYGTGGGYNEQIF.

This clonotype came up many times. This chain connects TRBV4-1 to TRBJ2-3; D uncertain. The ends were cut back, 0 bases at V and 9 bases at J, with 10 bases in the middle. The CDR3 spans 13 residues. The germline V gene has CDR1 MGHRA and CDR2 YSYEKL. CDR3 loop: CASSQESATTQYF. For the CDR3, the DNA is TGCGCCAGCAGCCAAGAAAGTGCTACGACGCAGTATTTT.

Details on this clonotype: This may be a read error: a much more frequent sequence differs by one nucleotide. The CDR3 region is CASGREQEKLFF. CDR3 bases: TGTGCCAGCGGTAGGGAACAGGAAAAACTGTTTTTT. The chain combines TRBV7-9 with TRBJ1-4; D unclear. Trimming removed 8 bases from V and 8 bases from J, with 12 bases in between. The CDR3 is 12 residues long. The V gene's germline CDR1 is SEHNR and CDR2 FQNEAQ (reference sequence).

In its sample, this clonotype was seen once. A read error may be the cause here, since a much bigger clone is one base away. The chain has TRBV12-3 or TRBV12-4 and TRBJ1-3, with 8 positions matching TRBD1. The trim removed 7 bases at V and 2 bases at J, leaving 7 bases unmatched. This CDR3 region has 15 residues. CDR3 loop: CASTPTGGAGNTIYF. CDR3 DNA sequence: TGTGCCAGCACTCCTACAGGGGGAGCTGGAAACACCATATATTTT.